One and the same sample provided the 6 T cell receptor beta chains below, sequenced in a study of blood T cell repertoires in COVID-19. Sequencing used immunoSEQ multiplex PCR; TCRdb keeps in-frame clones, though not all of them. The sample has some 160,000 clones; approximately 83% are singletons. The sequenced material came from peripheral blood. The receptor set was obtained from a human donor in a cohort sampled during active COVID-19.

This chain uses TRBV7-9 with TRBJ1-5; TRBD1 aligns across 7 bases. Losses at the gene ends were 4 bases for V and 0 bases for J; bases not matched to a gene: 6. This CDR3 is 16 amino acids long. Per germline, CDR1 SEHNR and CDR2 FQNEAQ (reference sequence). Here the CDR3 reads CASSSGTVYSNQPQHF. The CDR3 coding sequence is TGTGCCAGCAGCTCCGGGACAGTTTATAGCAATCAGCCCCAGCATTTT. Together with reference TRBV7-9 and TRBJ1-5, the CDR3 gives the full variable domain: DTGVSQNPRHKITKRGQNVTFRCDPISEHNRLYWYRQTLGQGPEFLTYFQNEAQLEKSRLLSDRFSAERPKGSFSTLEIQRTEQGDSAMYLCASSSGTVYSNQPQHFGDGTRLSIL.

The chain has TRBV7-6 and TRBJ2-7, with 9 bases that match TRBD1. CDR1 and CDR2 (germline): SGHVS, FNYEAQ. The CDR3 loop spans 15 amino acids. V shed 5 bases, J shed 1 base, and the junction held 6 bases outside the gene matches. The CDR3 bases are TGTGCCAGCAGCCGCCCCGGGACAGGGTCCTACGAGCAGTACTTC. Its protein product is CASSRPGTGSYEQYF.

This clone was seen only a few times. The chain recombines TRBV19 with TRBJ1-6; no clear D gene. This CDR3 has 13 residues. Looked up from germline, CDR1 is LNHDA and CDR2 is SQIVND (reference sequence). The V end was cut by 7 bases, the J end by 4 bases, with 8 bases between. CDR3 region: CASKAGYNSPLHF. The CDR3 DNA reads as TGTGCCAGTAAAGCAGGTTATAATTCACCCCTCCACTTT.

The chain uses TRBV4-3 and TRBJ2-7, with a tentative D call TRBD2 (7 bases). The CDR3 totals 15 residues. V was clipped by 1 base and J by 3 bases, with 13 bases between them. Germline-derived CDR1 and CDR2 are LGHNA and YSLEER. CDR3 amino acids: CASSQVGGLRYEQYF. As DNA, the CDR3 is TGCGCCAGCAGCCAAGTGGGGGGGCTCCGCTACGAGCAGTACTTC.

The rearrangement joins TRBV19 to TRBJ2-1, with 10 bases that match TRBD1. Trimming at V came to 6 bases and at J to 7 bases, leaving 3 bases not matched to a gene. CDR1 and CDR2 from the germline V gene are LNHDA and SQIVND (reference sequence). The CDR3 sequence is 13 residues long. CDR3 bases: TGTGCCAGTAGCCGACAGGGGGCGAATGAGCAGTTCTTC. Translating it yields CASSRQGANEQFF.

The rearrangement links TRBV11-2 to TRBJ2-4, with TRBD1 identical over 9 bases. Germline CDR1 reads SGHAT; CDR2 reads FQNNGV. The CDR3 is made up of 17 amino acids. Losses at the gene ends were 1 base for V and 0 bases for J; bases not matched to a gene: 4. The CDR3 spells CASSLGTGVRAKNIQYF. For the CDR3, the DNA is TGTGCCAGCAGCTTAGGGACAGGGGTGAGAGCCAAAAACATTCAGTACTTC.